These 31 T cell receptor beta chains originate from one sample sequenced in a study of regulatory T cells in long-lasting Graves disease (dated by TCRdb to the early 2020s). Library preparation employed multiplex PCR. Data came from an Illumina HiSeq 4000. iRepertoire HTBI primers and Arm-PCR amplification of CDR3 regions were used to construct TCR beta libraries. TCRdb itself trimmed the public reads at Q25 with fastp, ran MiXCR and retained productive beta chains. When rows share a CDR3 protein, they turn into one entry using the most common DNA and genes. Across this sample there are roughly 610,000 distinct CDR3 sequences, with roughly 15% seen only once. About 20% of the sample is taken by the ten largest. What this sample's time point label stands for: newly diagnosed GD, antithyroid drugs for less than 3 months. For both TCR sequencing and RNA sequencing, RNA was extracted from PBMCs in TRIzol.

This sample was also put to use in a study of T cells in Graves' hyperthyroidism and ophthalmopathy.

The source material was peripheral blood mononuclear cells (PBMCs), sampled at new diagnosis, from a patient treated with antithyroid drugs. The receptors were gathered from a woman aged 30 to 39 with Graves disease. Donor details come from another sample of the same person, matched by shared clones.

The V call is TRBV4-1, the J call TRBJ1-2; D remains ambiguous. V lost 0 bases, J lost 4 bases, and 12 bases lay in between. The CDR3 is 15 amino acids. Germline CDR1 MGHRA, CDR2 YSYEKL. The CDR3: CASSQDLVAPYGYTF. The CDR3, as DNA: TGCGCCAGCAGCCAAGATCTCGTTGCCCCCTATGGCTACACCTTC.

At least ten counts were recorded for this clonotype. The CDR3 here is CASRTSGRAGLNEQFF. The CDR3 bases are TGTGCCAGCAGGACTAGCGGGAGGGCGGGGTTGAATGAGCAGTTCTTC. The chain employs TRBV12-3 or TRBV12-4 and TRBJ2-1, with TRBD2 matching 14 bases. Unmatched junction bases numbered 8, after V lost 6 bases and J lost 7 bases. The CDR3 spans 16 residues.

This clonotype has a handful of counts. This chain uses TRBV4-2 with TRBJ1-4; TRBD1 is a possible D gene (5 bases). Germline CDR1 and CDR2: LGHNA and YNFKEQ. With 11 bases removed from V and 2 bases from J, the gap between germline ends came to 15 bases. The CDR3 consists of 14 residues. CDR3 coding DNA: TGTGCCTCAACCTCAGGGAGGACTAATGAAAAACTGTTTTTT. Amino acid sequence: CASTSGRTNEKLFF.

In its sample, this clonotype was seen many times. DNA of the CDR3: TGCAGTGCTAGCGAATACTACGAGCAGTACTTC. Its translation: CSASEYYEQYF. The rearrangement joins TRBV20-1 to TRBJ2-7; no firm D call. There are 11 residues in the CDR3. The germline gives CDR1 DFQATT, CDR2 SNEGSKA (reference sequence). Trimming took off 3 bases at V and 3 bases at J, with 6 bases between the two ends.

The CDR3 DNA follows: TGTGCCAGCAGCTTAGCGGGGACTGGTTCACCCCTCCACTTT. It specifies CASSLAGTGSPLHF. The V and J genes are TRBV11-1 and TRBJ1-6; maybe TRBD1 (5 bases). The CDR3 length is 14 residues. V was shortened by 0 bases and J by 9 bases, with 9 bases between the two germline ends. CDR1 and CDR2 from the germline V gene are SGHAT and FQDESV (reference sequence).

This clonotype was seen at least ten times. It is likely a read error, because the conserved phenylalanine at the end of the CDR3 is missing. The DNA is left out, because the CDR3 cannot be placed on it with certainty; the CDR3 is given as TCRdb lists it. The CDR3 loop is CASSSYRDRAPGL. This chain connects TRBV6-5 to TRBJ2-7; the table assigns TRBD1, which was not confirmed against the DNA. CDR1 is MNHEY, CDR2 SVGAGI, per germline. From its first to its last residue, the CDR3 has 13 amino acids.

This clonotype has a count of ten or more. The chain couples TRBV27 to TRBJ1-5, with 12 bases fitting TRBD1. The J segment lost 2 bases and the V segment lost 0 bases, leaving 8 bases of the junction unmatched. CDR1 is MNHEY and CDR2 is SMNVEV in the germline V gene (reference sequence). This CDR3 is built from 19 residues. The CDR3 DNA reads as TGTGCCAGCAGTTTATCGGGGGGACAGGGGGCCCGTGGCAATCAGCCCCAGCATTTT. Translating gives CASSLSGGQGARGNQPQHF.

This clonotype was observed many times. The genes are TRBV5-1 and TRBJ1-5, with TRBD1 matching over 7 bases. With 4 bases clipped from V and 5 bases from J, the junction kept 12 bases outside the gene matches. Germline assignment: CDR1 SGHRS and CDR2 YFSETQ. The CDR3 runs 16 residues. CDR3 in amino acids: CASSPGRVTGHQPQHF. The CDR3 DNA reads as TGCGCCAGCAGCCCCGGGAGGGTGACAGGGCATCAGCCCCAGCATTTT. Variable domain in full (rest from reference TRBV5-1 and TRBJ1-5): KAGVTQTPRYLIKTRGQQVTLSCSPISGHRSVSWYQQTPGQGLQFLFEYFSETQRNKGNFPGRFSGRQFSNSRSEMNVSTLELGDSALYLCASSPGRVTGHQPQHFGDGTRLSIL.

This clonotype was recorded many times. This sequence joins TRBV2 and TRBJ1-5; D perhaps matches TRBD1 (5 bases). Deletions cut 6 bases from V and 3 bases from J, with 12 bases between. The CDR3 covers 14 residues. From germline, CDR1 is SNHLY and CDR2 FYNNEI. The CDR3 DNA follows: TGTGCCAGCAGCGACTCGGGGGTCAATCAGCCCCAGCATTTT. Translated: CASSDSGVNQPQHF.

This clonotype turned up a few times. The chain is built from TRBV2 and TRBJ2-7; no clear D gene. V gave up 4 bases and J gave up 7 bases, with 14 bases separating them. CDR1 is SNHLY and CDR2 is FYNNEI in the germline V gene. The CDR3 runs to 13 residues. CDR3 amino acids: CASSGLPAGEQYF. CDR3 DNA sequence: TGTGCCAGCAGTGGCCTACCGGCTGGGGAGCAGTACTTC.

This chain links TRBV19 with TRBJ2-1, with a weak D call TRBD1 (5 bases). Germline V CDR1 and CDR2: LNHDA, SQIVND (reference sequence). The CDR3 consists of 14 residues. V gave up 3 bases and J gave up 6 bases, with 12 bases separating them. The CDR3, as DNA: TGTGCCAGTAGTATGTCAGGGATTTTCAATGAGCAGTTCTTC. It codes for CASSMSGIFNEQFF.

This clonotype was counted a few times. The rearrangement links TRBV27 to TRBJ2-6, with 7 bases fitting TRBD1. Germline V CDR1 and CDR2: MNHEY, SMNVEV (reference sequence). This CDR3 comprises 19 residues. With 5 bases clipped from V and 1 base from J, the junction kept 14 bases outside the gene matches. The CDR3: CASSPNLRGQGSGANVLTF. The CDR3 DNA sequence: TGTGCCAGCAGTCCGAACCTGAGGGGGCAGGGGTCTGGGGCCAACGTCCTGACTTTC.

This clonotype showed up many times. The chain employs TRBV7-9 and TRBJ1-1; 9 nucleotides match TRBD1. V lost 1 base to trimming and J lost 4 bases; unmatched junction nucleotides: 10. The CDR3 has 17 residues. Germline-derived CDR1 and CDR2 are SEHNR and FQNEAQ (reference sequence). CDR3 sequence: CASSLGRYRGLGTEAFF. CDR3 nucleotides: TGTGCCAGCAGCTTAGGTCGTTACAGGGGGCTGGGCACTGAAGCTTTCTTT.

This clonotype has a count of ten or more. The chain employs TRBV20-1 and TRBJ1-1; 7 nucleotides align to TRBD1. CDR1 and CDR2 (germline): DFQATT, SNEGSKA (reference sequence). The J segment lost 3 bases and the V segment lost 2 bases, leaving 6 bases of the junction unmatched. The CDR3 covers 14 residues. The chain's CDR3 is CSARSGGWYTEAFF. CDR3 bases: TGCAGTGCTAGATCAGGGGGATGGTACACTGAAGCTTTCTTT.

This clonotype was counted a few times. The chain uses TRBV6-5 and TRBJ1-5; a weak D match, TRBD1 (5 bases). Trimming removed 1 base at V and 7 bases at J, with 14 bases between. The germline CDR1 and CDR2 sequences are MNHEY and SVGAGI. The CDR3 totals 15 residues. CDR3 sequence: CASSYFPGSDQPQHF. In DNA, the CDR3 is TGTGCCAGCAGTTACTTCCCAGGGAGTGACCAGCCCCAGCATTTT.

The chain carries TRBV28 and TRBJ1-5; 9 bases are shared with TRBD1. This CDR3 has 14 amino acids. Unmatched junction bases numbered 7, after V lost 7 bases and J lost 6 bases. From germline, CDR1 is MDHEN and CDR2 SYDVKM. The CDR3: CASIGTGISQPQHF. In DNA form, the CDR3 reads TGTGCCAGCATAGGGACAGGGATCAGTCAGCCCCAGCATTTT.

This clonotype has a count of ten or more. The CDR3 region has the DNA TGTGCCAGCAGTTTATCGGGAGGGGTTAGCTCCTATAATTCACCCCTCCACTTT. Translated: CASSLSGGVSSYNSPLHF. The chain is built from TRBV27 and TRBJ1-6; possibly TRBD1 for D (5 bases). CDR1 is MNHEY and CDR2 is SMNVEV in the germline V gene (reference sequence). V was trimmed by 0 bases and J by 0 bases, leaving 12 bases between them. This CDR3 region has 18 residues.

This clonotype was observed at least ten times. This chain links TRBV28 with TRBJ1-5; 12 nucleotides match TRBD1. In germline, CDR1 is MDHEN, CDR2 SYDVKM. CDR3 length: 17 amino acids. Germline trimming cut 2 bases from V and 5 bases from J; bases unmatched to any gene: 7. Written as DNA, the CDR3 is TGTGCCAGCAGTTTAGATCCGGGACAGGGGGCCGATCAGCCCCAGCATTTT. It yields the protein CASSLDPGQGADQPQHF.

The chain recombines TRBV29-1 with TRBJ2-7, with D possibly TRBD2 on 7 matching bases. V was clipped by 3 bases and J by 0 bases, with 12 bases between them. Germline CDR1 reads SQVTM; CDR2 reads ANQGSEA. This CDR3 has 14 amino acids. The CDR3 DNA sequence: TGCAGCGTTGAGGAGGGGGGGAACTCCTACGAGCAGTACTTC. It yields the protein CSVEEGGNSYEQYF.

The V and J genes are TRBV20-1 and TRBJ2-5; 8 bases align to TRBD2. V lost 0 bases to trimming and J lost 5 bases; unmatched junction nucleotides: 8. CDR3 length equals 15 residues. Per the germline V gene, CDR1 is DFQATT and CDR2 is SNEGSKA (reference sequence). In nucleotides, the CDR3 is TGCAGTGCTAGAGATTACGGGAGGGTTCTCGAGACCCAGTACTTC. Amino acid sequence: CSARDYGRVLETQYF.

DNA of the CDR3: TGCAGTGCTAGTTCAGGGGCTGGATCACCCCTCCACTTT. Translated: CSASSGAGSPLHF. This chain links TRBV20-1 with TRBJ1-6, with D possibly TRBD1 on 6 matching bases. Germline CDR1 is DFQATT and CDR2 is SNEGSKA (reference sequence). V lost 3 bases to trimming and J lost 10 bases, with 13 bases between them. The CDR3 extends over 13 amino acids.

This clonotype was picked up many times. The CDR3 loop is CASSPMQTEAFF. In nucleotides, the CDR3 is TGTGCCAGCTCACCGATGCAGACTGAAGCTTTCTTT. J is TRBJ1-1 and V is TRBV18; D not resolved. Germline V CDR1 and CDR2: KGHSH, LQKENI. This CDR3 has 12 amino acids. Trimming took off 3 bases at V and 5 bases at J, with 7 bases between the two ends.

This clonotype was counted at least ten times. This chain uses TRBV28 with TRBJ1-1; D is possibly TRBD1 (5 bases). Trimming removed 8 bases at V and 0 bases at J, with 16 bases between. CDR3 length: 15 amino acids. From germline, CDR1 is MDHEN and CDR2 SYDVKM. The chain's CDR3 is CASAQVGGVNTEAFF. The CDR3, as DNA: TGTGCCAGCGCCCAGGTGGGGGGGGTGAACACTGAAGCTTTCTTT.

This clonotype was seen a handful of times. Here the CDR3 reads CASSQDWGGETQYF. The CDR3 DNA reads as TGTGCCAGCAGCCAAGATTGGGGGGGGGAGACCCAGTACTTC. This sequence joins TRBV14 and TRBJ2-5; 7 bases fit TRBD2. Trimming took 0 bases from V and 5 from J; bases not matched to a gene: 3. Germline assignment: CDR1 SGHDN and CDR2 FVKESK. This CDR3 is 14 amino acids long. Full variable domain (missing parts from reference TRBV14 and TRBJ2-5): EAGVTQFPSHSVIEKGQTVTLRCDPISGHDNLYWYRRVMGKEIKFLLHFVKESKQDESGMPNNRFLAERTGGTYSTLKVQPAELEDSGVYFCASSQDWGGETQYFGPGTRLLVL.

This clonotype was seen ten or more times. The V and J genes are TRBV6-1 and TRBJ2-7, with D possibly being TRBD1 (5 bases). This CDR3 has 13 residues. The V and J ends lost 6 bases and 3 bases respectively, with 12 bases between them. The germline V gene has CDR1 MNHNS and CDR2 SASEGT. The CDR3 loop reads CASRDNNLYEQYF. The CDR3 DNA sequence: TGTGCCAGCAGGGACAACAACCTCTACGAGCAGTACTTC.

CDR3 residues: CASSSGLAGGRESNEQFF. The CDR3 DNA reads TGTGCCAGCAGTTCCGGACTAGCGGGGGGGCGCGAGTCGAATGAGCAGTTCTTC. This chain joins TRBV6-9 and TRBJ2-1, with TRBD2 matching over 15 bases. Germline V gene sequence: CDR1 MNHGY, CDR2 SVAAGI. This CDR3 region has 18 residues. V lost 4 bases to trimming and J lost 7 bases; unmatched junction nucleotides: 11.

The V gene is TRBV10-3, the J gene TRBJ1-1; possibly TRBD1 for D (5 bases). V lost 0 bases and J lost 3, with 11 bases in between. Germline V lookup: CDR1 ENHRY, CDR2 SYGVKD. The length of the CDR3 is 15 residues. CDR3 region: CAISESGGDYTEAFF. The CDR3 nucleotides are TGTGCCATCAGTGAGTCGGGAGGGGACTACACTGAAGCTTTCTTT.

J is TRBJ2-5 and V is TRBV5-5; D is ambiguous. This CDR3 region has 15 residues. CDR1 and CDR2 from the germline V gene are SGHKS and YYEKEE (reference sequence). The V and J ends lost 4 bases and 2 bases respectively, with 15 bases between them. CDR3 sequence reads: CASSRGSPSQETQYF. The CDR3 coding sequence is TGTGCCAGCAGCCGTGGATCCCCAAGTCAAGAGACCCAGTACTTC.

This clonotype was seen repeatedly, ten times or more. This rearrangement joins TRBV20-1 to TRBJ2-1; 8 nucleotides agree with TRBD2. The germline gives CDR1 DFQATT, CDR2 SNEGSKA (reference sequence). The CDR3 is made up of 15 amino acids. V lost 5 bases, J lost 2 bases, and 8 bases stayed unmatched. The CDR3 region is CSAGGTSGAYNEQFF. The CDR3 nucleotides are TGCAGTGCTGGAGGTACTAGCGGCGCCTACAATGAGCAGTTCTTC.

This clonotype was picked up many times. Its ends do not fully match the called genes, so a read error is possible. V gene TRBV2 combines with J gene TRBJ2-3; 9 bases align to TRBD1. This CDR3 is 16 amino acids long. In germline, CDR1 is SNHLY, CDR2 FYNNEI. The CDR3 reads CASSEVWDREADTQYF. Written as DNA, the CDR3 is TGTGCCAGCAGCGAAGTATGGGACAGGGAGGCAGATACGCAGTATTTT.

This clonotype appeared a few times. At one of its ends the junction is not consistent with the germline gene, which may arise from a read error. The CDR3 sequence: CTSRSASFPRRLAGTGTGELFF. CDR3 nucleotide sequence: TGTACCAGCCGCTCGGCAAGCTTCCCCAGGCGACTAGCGGGAACGGGAACCGGGGAGCTGTTTTTT. This chain links TRBV7-9 with TRBJ2-2; 11 nucleotides align to TRBD2. Germline V gene sequence: CDR1 SEHNR, CDR2 FQNEAQ (reference sequence). This CDR3 is built from 22 residues.